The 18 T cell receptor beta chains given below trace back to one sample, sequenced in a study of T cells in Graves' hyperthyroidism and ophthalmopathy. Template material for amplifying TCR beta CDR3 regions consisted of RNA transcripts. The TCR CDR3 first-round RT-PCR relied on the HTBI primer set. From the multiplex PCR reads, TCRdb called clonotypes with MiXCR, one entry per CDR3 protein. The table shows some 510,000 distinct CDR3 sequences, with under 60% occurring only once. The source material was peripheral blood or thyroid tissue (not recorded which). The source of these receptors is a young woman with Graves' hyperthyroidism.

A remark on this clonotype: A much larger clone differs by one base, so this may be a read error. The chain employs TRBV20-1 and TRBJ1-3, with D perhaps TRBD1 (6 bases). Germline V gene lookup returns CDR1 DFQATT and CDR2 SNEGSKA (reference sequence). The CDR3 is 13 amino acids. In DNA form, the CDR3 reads TGCAGTGCTAGATTGACGTTCCGGGACACCACATATTTT. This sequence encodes CSARLTFRDTTYF.

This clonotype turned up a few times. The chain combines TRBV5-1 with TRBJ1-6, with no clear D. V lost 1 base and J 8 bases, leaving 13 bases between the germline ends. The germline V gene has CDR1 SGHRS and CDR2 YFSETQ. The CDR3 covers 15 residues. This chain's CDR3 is CASSLNPGNHSPLHF. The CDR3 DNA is TGCGCCAGCAGCTTGAACCCCGGGAATCATTCACCCCTCCACTTT.

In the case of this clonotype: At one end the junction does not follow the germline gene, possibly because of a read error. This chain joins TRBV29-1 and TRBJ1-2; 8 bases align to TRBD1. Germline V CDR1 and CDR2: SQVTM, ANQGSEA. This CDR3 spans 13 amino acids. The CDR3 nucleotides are TGTAGCGCTCGGACAGGGTATAACTATGACTACACCTTC. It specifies CSARTGYNYDYTF.

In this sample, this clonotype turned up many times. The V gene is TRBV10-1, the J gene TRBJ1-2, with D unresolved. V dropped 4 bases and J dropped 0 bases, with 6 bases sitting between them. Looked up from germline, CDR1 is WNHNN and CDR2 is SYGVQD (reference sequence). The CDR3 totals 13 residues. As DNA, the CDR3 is TGCGCCAGCAGTGCCGCGACTAACTATGGCTACACCTTC. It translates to CASSAATNYGYTF.

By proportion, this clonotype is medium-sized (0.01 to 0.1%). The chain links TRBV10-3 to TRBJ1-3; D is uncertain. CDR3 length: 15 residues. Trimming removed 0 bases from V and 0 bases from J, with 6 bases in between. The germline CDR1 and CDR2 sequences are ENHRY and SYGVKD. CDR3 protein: CAISESTDSGNTIYF. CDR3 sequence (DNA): TGTGCCATCAGTGAGTCCACCGACTCTGGAAACACCATATATTTT.

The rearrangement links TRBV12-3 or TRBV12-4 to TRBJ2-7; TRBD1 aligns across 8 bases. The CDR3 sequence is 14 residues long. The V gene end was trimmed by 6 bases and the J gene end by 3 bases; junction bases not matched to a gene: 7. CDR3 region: CASSQEDRVYEQYF. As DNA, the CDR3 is TGTGCCAGCAGCCAAGAGGACAGGGTCTACGAGCAGTACTTC.

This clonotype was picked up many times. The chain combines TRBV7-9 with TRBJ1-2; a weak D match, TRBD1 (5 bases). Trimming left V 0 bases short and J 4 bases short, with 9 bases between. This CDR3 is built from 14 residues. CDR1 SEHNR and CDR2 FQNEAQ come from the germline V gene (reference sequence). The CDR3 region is CASSLAGERYGYTF. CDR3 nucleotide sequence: TGTGCCAGCAGCTTAGCGGGGGAACGCTATGGCTACACCTTC.

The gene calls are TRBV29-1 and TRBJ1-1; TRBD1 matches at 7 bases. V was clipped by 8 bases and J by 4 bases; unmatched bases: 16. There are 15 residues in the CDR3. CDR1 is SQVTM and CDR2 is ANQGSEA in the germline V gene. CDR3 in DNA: TGCAGCACCCTGACAGGGTCAAAGGGGCGCACTGAAGCTTTCTTT. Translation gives CSTLTGSKGRTEAFF.

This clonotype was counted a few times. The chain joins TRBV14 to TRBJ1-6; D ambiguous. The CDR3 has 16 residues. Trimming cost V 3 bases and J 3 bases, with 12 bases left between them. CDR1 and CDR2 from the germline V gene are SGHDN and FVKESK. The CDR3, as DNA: TGTGCCAGCAGCCATCTCAGATCCAACTATAATTCACCCCTCCACTTT. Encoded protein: CASSHLRSNYNSPLHF.

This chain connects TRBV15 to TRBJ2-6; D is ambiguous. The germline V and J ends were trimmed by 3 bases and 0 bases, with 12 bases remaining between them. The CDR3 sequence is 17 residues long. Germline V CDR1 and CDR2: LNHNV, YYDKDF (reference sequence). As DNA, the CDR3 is TGTGCCACCAGCAGCTTGGGGTTGCACTCTGGGGCCAACGTCCTGACTTTC. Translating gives CATSSLGLHSGANVLTF.

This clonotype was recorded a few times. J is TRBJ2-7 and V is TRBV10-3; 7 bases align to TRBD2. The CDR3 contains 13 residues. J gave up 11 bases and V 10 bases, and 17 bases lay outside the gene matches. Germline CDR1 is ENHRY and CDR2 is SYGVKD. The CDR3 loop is CATNGEASGTKYF. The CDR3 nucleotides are TGTGCCACCAACGGGGAGGCTAGCGGTACGAAGTACTTC.

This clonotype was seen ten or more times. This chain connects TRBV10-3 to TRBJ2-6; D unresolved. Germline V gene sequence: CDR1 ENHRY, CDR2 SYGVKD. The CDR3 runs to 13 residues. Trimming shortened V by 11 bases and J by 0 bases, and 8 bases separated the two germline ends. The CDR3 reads CASRPSGANVLTF. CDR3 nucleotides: TGTGCCTCACGCCCCTCTGGGGCCAACGTCCTGACTTTC.

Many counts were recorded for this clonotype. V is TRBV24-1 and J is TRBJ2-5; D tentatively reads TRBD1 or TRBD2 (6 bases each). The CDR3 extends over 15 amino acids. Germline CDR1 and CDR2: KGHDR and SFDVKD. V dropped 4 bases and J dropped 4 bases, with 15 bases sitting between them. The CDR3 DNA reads TGTGCCACCAGTGAGGCGGGGACCAGGGGAGAGACCCAGTACTTC. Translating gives CATSEAGTRGETQYF.

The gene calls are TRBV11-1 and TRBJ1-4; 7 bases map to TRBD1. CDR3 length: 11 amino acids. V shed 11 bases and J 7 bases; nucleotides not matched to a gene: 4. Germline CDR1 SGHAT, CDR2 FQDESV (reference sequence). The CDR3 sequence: CAARDSEKLFF. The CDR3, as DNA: TGTGCCGCCCGGGACAGTGAAAAACTGTTTTTT.

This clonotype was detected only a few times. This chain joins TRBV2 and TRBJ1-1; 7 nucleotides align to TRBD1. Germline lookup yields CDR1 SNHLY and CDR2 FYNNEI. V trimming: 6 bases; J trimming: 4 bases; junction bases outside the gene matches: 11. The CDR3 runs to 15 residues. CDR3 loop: CASRPDRAQVTEAFF. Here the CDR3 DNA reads TGTGCCAGCAGGCCCGACAGGGCTCAGGTCACTGAAGCTTTCTTT. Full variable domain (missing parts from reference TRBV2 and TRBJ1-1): EPEVTQTPSHQVTQMGQEVILRCVPISNHLYFYWYRQILGQKVEFLVSFYNNEISEKSEIFDDQFSVERPDGSNFTLKIRSTKLEDSAMYFCASRPDRAQVTEAFFGQGTRLTVV.

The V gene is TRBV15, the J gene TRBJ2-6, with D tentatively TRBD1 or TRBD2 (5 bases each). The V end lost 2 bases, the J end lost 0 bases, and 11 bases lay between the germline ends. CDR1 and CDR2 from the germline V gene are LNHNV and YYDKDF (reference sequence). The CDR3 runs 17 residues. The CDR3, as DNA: TGTGCCACCAGCAGACGGGGCTCTGACTCTGGGGCCAACGTCCTGACTTTC. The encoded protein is CATSRRGSDSGANVLTF. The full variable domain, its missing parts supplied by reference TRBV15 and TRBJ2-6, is DAMVIQNPRYQVTQFGKPVTLSCSQTLNHNVMYWYQQKSSQAPKLLFHYYDKDFNNEADTPDNFQSRRPNTSFCFLDIRSPGLGDTAMYLCATSRRGSDSGANVLTFGAGSRLTVL.

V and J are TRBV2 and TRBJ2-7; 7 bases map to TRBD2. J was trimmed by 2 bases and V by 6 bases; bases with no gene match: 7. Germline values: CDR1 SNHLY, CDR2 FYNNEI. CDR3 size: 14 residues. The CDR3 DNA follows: TGTGCCAGCAGCTTTAGGGGACTACCCTACGAGCAGTACTTC. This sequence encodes CASSFRGLPYEQYF.

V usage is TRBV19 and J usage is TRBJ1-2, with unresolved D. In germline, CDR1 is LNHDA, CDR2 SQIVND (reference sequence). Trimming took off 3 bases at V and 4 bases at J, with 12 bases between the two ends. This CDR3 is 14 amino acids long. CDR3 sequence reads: CASSIGQPPYGYTF. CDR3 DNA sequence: TGTGCCAGTAGTATTGGTCAGCCGCCCTATGGCTACACCTTC.